Listed below are T cell receptor beta chains from one sample, sequenced in a study of T cell repertoires in cytomegalovirus infection. TCRdb processed the reads anew with MiXCR; each CDR3 protein has one entry. Of 630,000 or so distinct CDR3 sequences listed, more than 20% were seen once; the top ten hold less than 9.5%. The sequencing sample was made of CD8+ T cells from PBMCs. These receptor sequences come from a human donor in good health (CMV status not recorded). Some clones in this sample may be carry-over from other donors' samples. Both conserved end residues are part of each CDR3. Where a row states a size, it is once, few, many or the class of an expanded clone; other rows omit it.

NA	16	TRBV6-5	TRBJ2-5	CASSYPGGAAQETQYF
few	15	TRBV14	TRBJ2-1	CASSALAGEDNEQFF
NA	13	TRBV6-2/TRBV6-3	TRBJ2-2	CASRVEVPGELFF
NA	15	TRBV15	TRBJ2-7	CATSPTRQGSSEQYF
few	15	TRBV12-3/TRBV12-4	TRBJ1-3	CASLGRRSTGNTIYF
few	13	TRBV19	TRBJ1-1	CASSIVPGTEAFF
few	15	TRBV28	TRBJ2-1	CASNRRTKAYNEQFF
few	17	TRBV28	TRBJ2-3	CASLGRDPIYYTDTQYF
few	14	TRBV10-3	TRBJ2-7	CAISEDAGDYEQYF
NA	17	TRBV20-1	TRBJ2-4	CSARDPDPPLGENIQYF
NA	13	TRBV29-1	TRBJ1-3	CSVNTGDGNTIYF
NA	17	TRBV5-1	TRBJ2-5	CASRLGLAGAFQETQYF
many	15	TRBV7-9	TRBJ1-3	CASSFKKNSGNTIYF
many	16	TRBV6-2/TRBV6-3	TRBJ2-3	CASSPQDRRHTDTQYF
NA	15	TRBV14	TRBJ1-4	CASSPGPWASEKLFF
NA	15	TRBV20-1	TRBJ1-6	CSARDFSGGNSPLHF
NA	16	TRBV5-1	TRBJ1-1	CASSSGPGQRGFEAFF
NA	18	TRBV6-7	TRBJ2-1	CASSYFKGTQSSYNEQFF
NA	14	TRBV27	TRBJ2-1	CASSSGGGPDEQFF
NA	12	TRBV27	TRBJ1-2	CASSSTGASYTF
NA	15	TRBV3-1	TRBJ1-6	CASSQEARIETPLHF
NA	15	TRBV6-6	TRBJ2-1	CASTQAGQPYNEQFF
NA	15	TRBV6-2/TRBV6-3	TRBJ1-1	CASSSHPTGGTEAFF
few	10	TRBV2	TRBJ2-1	CASLQNEQFF
many	16	TRBV7-6	TRBJ2-1	CASSYLAGGPSNEQFF
NA	17	TRBV6-1	TRBJ1-1	CASSEALRSRGRTEAFF
few	14	TRBV6-2/TRBV6-3	TRBJ1-1	CASRKGEENTEAFF
NA	15	TRBV9	TRBJ2-3	CASSRPGSSTDTQYF
many	16	TRBV7-6	TRBJ1-1	CASSLAWGPMNTEAFF
NA	15	TRBV14	TRBJ2-7	CASSPWTGSPHEQYF
many	15	TRBV7-6	TRBJ2-1	CASSALAGSYNEQFF
few	15	TRBV2	TRBJ2-7	CASSEPGLARTEQYF
NA	14	TRBV27	TRBJ1-2	CASSSTGSNYGYTF
many	17	TRBV7-9	TRBJ1-4	CASSLSFLGPIEEKLFF
few	15	TRBV6-2/TRBV6-3	TRBJ1-2	CASSYSRTVHYGYTF
few	16	TRBV7-2	TRBJ1-2	CASSYPRQGGSLGYTF
NA	16	TRBV28	TRBJ2-5	CASSPQRGGRRGTQYF
many	15	TRBV28	TRBJ1-4	CASRLRDSGAEKLFF
NA	15	TRBV20-1	TRBJ2-1	CSARRGRGSYNEQFF
NA	18	TRBV24-1	TRBJ2-2	CATSEGLVLAGGTGELFF
NA	13	TRBV6-5	TRBJ2-5	CASSRAGWETQYF
NA	14	TRBV5-1	TRBJ2-3	CASSTLTGVDTQYF
NA	13	TRBV19	TRBJ1-1	CASSMVSNTEAFF
many	12	TRBV7-9	TRBJ1-2	CASSHDSYGYTF
few	17	TRBV4-3	TRBJ2-2	CASSQEGPSGGTWELFF